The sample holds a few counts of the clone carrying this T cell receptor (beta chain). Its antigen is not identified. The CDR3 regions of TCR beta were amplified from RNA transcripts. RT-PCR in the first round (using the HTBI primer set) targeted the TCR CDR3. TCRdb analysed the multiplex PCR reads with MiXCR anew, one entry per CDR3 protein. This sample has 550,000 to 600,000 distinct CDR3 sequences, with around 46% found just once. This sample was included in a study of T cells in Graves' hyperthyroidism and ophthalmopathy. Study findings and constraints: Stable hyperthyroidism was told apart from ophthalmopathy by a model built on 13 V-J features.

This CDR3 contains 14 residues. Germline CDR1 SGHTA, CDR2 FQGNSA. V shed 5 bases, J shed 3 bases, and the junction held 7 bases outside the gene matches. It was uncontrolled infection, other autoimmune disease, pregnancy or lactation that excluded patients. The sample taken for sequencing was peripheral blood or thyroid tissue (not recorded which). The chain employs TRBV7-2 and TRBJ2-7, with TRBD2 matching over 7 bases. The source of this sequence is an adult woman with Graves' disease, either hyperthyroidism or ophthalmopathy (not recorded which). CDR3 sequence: CASSQRPGGYEQYF. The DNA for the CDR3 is TGTGCCAGCAGCCAAAGACCGGGAGGCTACGAGCAGTACTTC. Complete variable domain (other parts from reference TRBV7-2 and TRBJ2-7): GAGVSQSPSNKVTEKGKDVELRCDPISGHTALYWYRQSLGQGLEFLIYFQGNSAPDKSGLPSDRFSAERTGGSVSTLTIQRTQQEDSAVYLCASSQRPGGYEQYFGPGTRLTVT.